These 25 T cell receptor beta chains were all obtained from the same sample, sequenced in a study of early stage breast cancer tumors. Generated by immunoSEQ multiplex PCR, the TCRdb table keeps only in-frame clones and is missing some. The sample has fewer than 70,000 clones; around 80% are singletons. The material sequenced was blood. All receptors come from a person aged 35 to 50 with breast cancer.

The chain employs TRBV7-9 and TRBJ2-2; 9 bases align to TRBD1. The CDR3 length is 15 residues. Per the germline V gene, CDR1 is SEHNR and CDR2 is FQNEAQ (reference sequence). The V segment lost 5 bases and the J segment 2 bases; nucleotides outside the gene matches: 3. The CDR3 coding sequence is TGTGCCAGCAGCCGGGACAGGGCAAACACCGGGGAGCTGTTTTTT. Its protein is CASSRDRANTGELFF.

J is TRBJ2-1 and V is TRBV9; perhaps TRBD1 as D (6 bases). Trimming left V 3 bases short and J 8 bases short, with 12 bases between. The CDR3 is 13 amino acids. The germline gives CDR1 SGDLS, CDR2 YYNGEE. CDR3 amino acids: CASSAAAGDEQFF. The CDR3 DNA reads as TGTGCCAGCAGCGCCGCGGCAGGGGATGAGCAGTTCTTC.

The genes are TRBV5-1 and TRBJ1-3; the D is unclear. Germline V gene data show CDR1 as SGHRS and CDR2 as YFSETQ. Trimming left V 0 bases short and J 4 bases short, with 14 bases between. The CDR3 loop spans 16 amino acids. The CDR3 DNA reads as TGCGCCAGCAGCTTGGCCCCCACAGCCGGAGGAAACACCATATATTTT. This gives the protein CASSLAPTAGGNTIYF.

The gene calls are TRBV29-1 and TRBJ2-7, with 7 positions matching TRBD2. CDR1 and CDR2 (germline): SQVTM, ANQGSEA. The CDR3 covers 12 residues. With 4 bases clipped from V and 1 base from J, the junction kept 1 base outside the gene matches. The CDR3 loop reads CSVAGGSYEQYF. The DNA for the CDR3 is TGCAGCGTTGCGGGGGGATCCTACGAGCAGTACTTC.

The rearrangement uses TRBV6-5 and TRBJ1-3; 8 bases match TRBD1. CDR1 MNHEY and CDR2 SVGAGI come from the germline V gene. J lost 3 bases, V lost 7 bases, and 8 bases had no gene match. The CDR3 covers 15 residues. The CDR3 spells CASKRTGKHGNTIYF. The CDR3 nucleotides are TGTGCCAGCAAAAGGACAGGGAAACATGGAAACACCATATATTTT.

The rearrangement uses TRBV7-9 and TRBJ1-4; possible D gene TRBD1, 5 bases. Per the germline V gene, CDR1 is SEHNR and CDR2 is FQNEAQ (reference sequence). The V and J ends lost 2 bases and 8 bases respectively, with 12 bases between them. The CDR3 has 14 residues. The CDR3 sequence is CASSLQGVGEKLFF. The CDR3, as DNA: TGTGCCAGCAGCTTACAGGGTGTCGGGGAAAAACTGTTTTTT.

V usage is TRBV7-8 and J usage is TRBJ2-1; 11 bases are shared with TRBD2. Germline CDR1 reads SGHVS; CDR2 reads FQNEAQ. The CDR3 has 16 residues. The V gene end was trimmed by 5 bases and the J gene end by 5 bases; junction bases not matched to a gene: 8. CDR3 sequence reads: CASSPSLAGGHNEQFF. The CDR3, as DNA: TGTGCCAGCAGCCCGTCTCTAGCGGGAGGCCACAATGAGCAGTTCTTC.

This clone appeared once. This chain joins TRBV6-6 and TRBJ2-2, with D hard to call. The CDR3 is 10 amino acids. Trimming pared 5 bases from V and 10 bases from J, leaving 5 bases between. Germline values: CDR1 MNHNY, CDR2 SVGAGI (reference sequence). In nucleotides, the CDR3 is TGTGCCAGCAGTAACGTGGAGCTGTTTTTT. It encodes CASSNVELFF.

The chain is built from TRBV7-8 and TRBJ2-2; D remains unclear. The V end lost 5 bases, the J end lost 2 bases, and 9 bases lay between the germline ends. Germline CDR1 is SGHVS and CDR2 is FQNEAQ. This CDR3 contains 14 residues. The CDR3 here is CASSQTVNTGELFF. Here the CDR3 DNA reads TGTGCCAGCAGCCAGACGGTTAACACCGGGGAGCTGTTTTTT.

This rearrangement joins TRBV4-2 to TRBJ2-1; tentatively, D is TRBD2 (5 bases). The ends were cut back, 0 bases at V and 4 bases at J, with 7 bases in the middle. The CDR3 runs 14 residues. Germline assignment: CDR1 LGHNA and CDR2 YNFKEQ. CDR3 sequence: CASSQDGGYNEQFF. The CDR3 nucleotides are TGTGCCAGCAGCCAAGATGGAGGTTACAATGAGCAGTTCTTC.

The V call is TRBV27, the J call TRBJ1-2, with D tentatively TRBD1 (6 bases). The germline gives CDR1 MNHEY, CDR2 SMNVEV (reference sequence). CDR3 length equals 19 residues. Trimming pared 0 bases from V and 7 bases from J, leaving 27 bases between. This chain's CDR3 is CASSLSIGGPLRFGSGYTF. CDR3 DNA: TGTGCCAGCAGTTTATCGATCGGGGGGCCGCTCCGGTTTGGTTCTGGCTACACCTTC.

The rearrangement uses TRBV5-1 and TRBJ1-3; 7 bases align to TRBD1. CDR3 length: 15 residues. After removal of 0 bases from V and 0 bases from J, the junction contained 0 bases not matched to a gene. Germline V gene sequence: CDR1 SGHRS, CDR2 YFSETQ. The chain's CDR3 is CASSLEGASGNTIYF. The CDR3 coding sequence is TGCGCCAGCAGCTTGGAGGGGGCCTCTGGAAACACCATATATTTT.

This clone appeared a few times. The chain has TRBV7-9 and TRBJ1-1, with no clear D. This CDR3 is built from 13 residues. Trimming took 7 bases from V and 1 from J, leaving 10 bases between them. Germline values: CDR1 SEHNR, CDR2 FQNEAQ (reference sequence). As DNA, the CDR3 is TGTGCCAGCAACCACGCAGGGAACACTGAAGCTTTCTTT. Amino acids: CASNHAGNTEAFF. The entire variable domain, with the rest obtained from reference TRBV7-9 and TRBJ1-1, is as follows: DTGVSQNPRHKITKRGQNVTFRCDPISEHNRLYWYRQTLGQGPEFLTYFQNEAQLEKSRLLSDRFSAERPKGSFSTLEIQRTEQGDSAMYLCASNHAGNTEAFFGQGTRLTVV.

V usage is TRBV5-5 and J usage is TRBJ1-1; D is undetermined. Germline values: CDR1 SGHKS, CDR2 YYEKEE (reference sequence). V was pared by 2 bases and J by 2 bases, with 7 bases between. The CDR3 contains 13 residues. Written as DNA, the CDR3 is TGTGCCAGCAGCTTTTCGAGAAACACTGAAGCTTTCTTT. Encoded protein: CASSFSRNTEAFF.

This sequence joins TRBV9 and TRBJ2-2, with 10 bases aligning to TRBD2. This CDR3 has 14 residues. The V and J ends lost 7 bases and 7 bases, in that order; junction bases with no gene match: 7. Germline loops: CDR1 SGDLS, CDR2 YYNGEE. The CDR3 bases are TGTGCCAGCCGGAGCGGGAGGGCCTACGGGGAGCTGTTTTTT. This translates into CASRSGRAYGELFF. Using reference TRBV9 and TRBJ2-2 for the parts outside the CDR3, the full variable domain is DSGVTQTPKHLITATGQRVTLRCSPRSGDLSVYWYQQSLDQGLQFLIQYYNGEERAKGNILERFSAQQFPDLHSELNLSSLELGDSALYFCASRSGRAYGELFFGEGSRLTVL.

The gene calls are TRBV5-6 and TRBJ1-5, with 7 bases fitting TRBD1. The CDR3 extends over 15 amino acids. The V and J ends lost 6 bases and 6 bases, in that order; junction bases with no gene match: 12. CDR1 and CDR2 from the germline V gene are SGHDT and YYEEEE. CDR3 DNA: TGTGCCAGCACCCTTTGGCAGGGGGTTGGTCAGCCCCAGCATTTT. Translation: CASTLWQGVGQPQHF.

CDR3 coding DNA: TGTGCCAGTAGTATAGCCCCGATCAGGTTTTCCAATCAGCCCCAGCATTTT. Translation: CASSIAPIRFSNQPQHF. The chain recombines TRBV19 with TRBJ1-5; D is undetermined. Trimming took 1 base from V and 3 from J, leaving 16 bases between them. The CDR3 totals 17 residues. Germline CDR1 LNHDA, CDR2 SQIVND (reference sequence).

This chain joins TRBV19 and TRBJ1-5; unclear D gene. The CDR3 has 13 amino acids. V was cut by 4 bases and J by 4 bases, with 8 bases left in between. CDR1 is LNHDA, CDR2 SQIVND, per germline (reference sequence). CDR3: CASSTQKNQPQHF. For the CDR3, the DNA is TGTGCCAGTAGTACCCAGAAGAATCAGCCCCAGCATTTT.

The chain employs TRBV6-1 and TRBJ2-7; no clear D gene. The CDR3 loop spans 12 amino acids. V dropped 4 bases and J dropped 2 bases, with 6 bases sitting between them. Looked up from germline, CDR1 is MNHNS and CDR2 is SASEGT. This CDR3 is CASSVVPYEQYF. Here the CDR3 DNA reads TGTGCCAGCAGTGTTGTCCCCTACGAGCAGTACTTC.

The chain employs TRBV7-9 and TRBJ2-1, with TRBD2 as a possible D gene (7 bases). Germline V gene data show CDR1 as SEHNR and CDR2 as FQNEAQ (reference sequence). The CDR3 loop spans 17 amino acids. Trimming removed 5 bases from V and 8 bases from J, with 25 bases in between. The CDR3 bases are TGTGCCAGCAGCCCTCGGGGGGCCAGACCCGAAACCGATGAGCAGTTCTTC. It encodes CASSPRGARPETDEQFF.

J is TRBJ2-3 and V is TRBV28; a possible D gene is TRBD2 (6 bases). Germline V gene lookup returns CDR1 MDHEN and CDR2 SYDVKM. The CDR3 length is 15 residues. The V end lost 5 bases, the J end lost 5 bases, and 17 bases lay between the germline ends. The CDR3 DNA reads TGTGCCAGCAGTGAAGGACGATCGGGGGAAGATACGCAGTATTTT. It specifies CASSEGRSGEDTQYF.

The chain is built from TRBV5-6 and TRBJ2-5, with D maybe TRBD1 (6 bases). V lost 4 bases and J 3 bases, leaving 10 bases between the germline ends. The germline gives CDR1 SGHDT, CDR2 YYEEEE. CDR3 size: 13 residues. CDR3 nucleotides: TGTGCCAGCAGCCCCCGGACAGAAGAGACCCAGTACTTC. Amino acids: CASSPRTEETQYF. Full variable domain (outside the CDR3, taken from reference TRBV5-6 and TRBJ2-5): DAGVTQSPTHLIKTRGQQVTLRCSPKSGHDTVSWYQQALGQGPQFIFQYYEEEERQRGNFPDRFSGHQFPNYSSELNVNALLLGDSALYLCASSPRTEETQYFGPGTRLLVL.

The rearrangement uses TRBV5-1 and TRBJ2-7; no clear D. CDR3 length: 15 amino acids. Trimming removed 1 base from V and 3 bases from J, with 14 bases in between. CDR1 and CDR2 from the germline V gene are SGHRS and YFSETQ. This chain's CDR3 is CASSLNEPVGYEQYF. CDR3 in DNA: TGCGCCAGCAGCTTGAACGAACCGGTAGGCTACGAGCAGTACTTC.

This clone was found a few times. V is TRBV18 and J is TRBJ1-3, with no clear D. This CDR3 has 12 amino acids. V lost 6 bases to trimming and J lost 3 bases, with 6 bases between them. Per germline, CDR1 KGHSH and CDR2 LQKENI. CDR3 DNA: TGTGCCAGCTCGGAAAGTGGAAACACCATATATTTT. The encoded protein is CASSESGNTIYF. Supplemented by reference TRBV18 and TRBJ1-3, the full variable domain reads NAGVMQNPRHLVRRRGQEARLRCSPMKGHSHVYWYRQLPEEGLKFMVYLQKENIIDESGMPKERFSAEFPKEGPSILRIQQVVRGDSAAYFCASSESGNTIYFGEGSWLTVV.

A few counts support this clone. The chain links TRBV7-9 to TRBJ1-3; D not resolved. Looked up from germline, CDR1 is SEHNR and CDR2 is FQNEAQ (reference sequence). V lost 0 bases and J lost 6, with 15 bases in between. The CDR3 extends over 16 amino acids. CDR3 bases: TGTGCCAGCAGCTTAGCGACGGTAATCGGGTTAAACACCATATATTTT. The encoded protein is CASSLATVIGLNTIYF.